This TCR beta chain is drawn from a study of cytomegalovirus exposure and HLA in healthy donors. V was pared by 7 bases and J by 7 bases, with 14 bases between. The germline gives CDR1 MDHEN, CDR2 SYDVKM. The CDR3 consists of 14 residues. PCR involved 60 Vbeta and 13 Jbeta primers. Sequencing was performed with immunoSEQ multiplex PCR; in TCRdb, only in-frame clones are kept and a portion is missing. This table holds about 160,000 clones, approximately 80% found once. This receptor was obtained from a woman between 40 and 55 years old in good health and CMV-seropositive. The chain is built from TRBV28 and TRBJ1-6, with TRBD1 as a possible D gene (6 bases). The sequenced sample consisted of PBMCs. Written as DNA, the CDR3 is TGTGCCAGCACCGGTACCAGGGGAAATTCACCCCTCCACTTT. This gives the protein CASTGTRGNSPLHF.